The T cell receptor (beta chain) under discussion was sequenced for a study of T cell changes during pregnancy in multiple sclerosis (dated by TCRdb to about 2019). Study-level background: The study examined how the T cell repertoire changed over the course of pregnancy in women with multiple sclerosis.

The junction shows trimming of 1 base on V and 0 bases on J, plus 9 bases between the germline ends. From the germline V gene, CDR1 is MDHEN and CDR2 is SYDVKM. The CDR3, cysteine through phenylalanine, is 15 amino acids long. Here the CDR3 DNA is all that survives: 45 bases in frame from base 1. Of note for this clone: Its antigen is not yet known. Within one base of it there is no much larger clone, and no base qualities were kept.

The library came from the immunoSEQ multiplex PCR assay. TCRdb stores this immuneACCESS table with in-frame sequences only. Part of the clones is absent; in the studies checked, under half of the shortfall reflects unresolved V genes, and no reason is known for the rest. The sample has about 67,000 clones on record, around nine tenths of them singletons. About 1.5% of the sample is in the top ten clones. Specimen: peripheral blood, collected in the first trimester of pregnancy. The sequence derives from a female donor in good health, enrolled as a control in a pregnancy study. The rearrangement combines TRBV28 with TRBJ1-1; no confident D gene assignment can be made. The sequenced DNA is TGTGCCAGCAGTTTATTAAACAGAATGAACACTGAAGCTTTCTTT. This sequence encodes CASSLLNRMNTEAFF.